The 16 T cell receptor beta chains below all came from one sample that was sequenced in a study of tumor-infiltrating lymphocytes in primary liver carcinoma. Both blood RNA, taken from unsorted whole blood, and germline DNA were extracted. Constant-region priming of around 500 ng total RNA yielded TCR beta cDNA. Modified slightly, ARM-PCR produced TCR beta libraries over three nested multiplex PCR rounds. It was with TRBV1-TRBV30 forward primers and a C-beta reverse primer that the first two PCR rounds were run, at around 11 cycles each. Each CDR3 protein is one row after TCRdb ran MiXCR on the multiplex PCR reads. The sample contains nearly 200,000 distinct CDR3 sequences, almost 65% of which appear only once. What was sequenced was peripheral blood. These receptors originate from a woman aged 55-70 years with primary liver carcinoma and hepatitis B virus infection.

For this clonotype: A much larger clonotype is one base distant, so this may be a read error. This sequence joins TRBV6-5 and TRBJ2-7; 7 positions agree with TRBD1. The CDR3 spans 14 residues. CDR1 and CDR2 from the germline V gene are MNHEY and SVGAGI. CDR3 loop: CASKPPGQWDDQYF. The CDR3 nucleotides read TGTGCCAGCAAACCACCGGGACAGTGGGACGATCAGTACTTC.

This clonotype appeared a single time. V and J are TRBV29-1 and TRBJ2-1; 13 positions agree with TRBD2. The CDR3 contains 14 residues. The V segment lost 4 bases and the J segment 14 bases; nucleotides outside the gene matches: 11. Germline V gives CDR1 SQVTM, CDR2 ANQGSEA. The CDR3 reads CSVAGTSGKYDEFF. The CDR3 region has the DNA TGCAGCGTTGCAGGGACTAGCGGGAAGTATGATGAGTTCTTC.

Concerning this clonotype itself: Just one base apart from a much larger clone, this may be a read error. This chain links TRBV29-1 with TRBJ2-2; 11 bases match TRBD2. CDR1 SQVTM and CDR2 ANQGSEA come from the germline V gene. The CDR3 consists of 17 residues. V lost 8 bases and J lost 4; bases outside the gene matches: 15. CDR3 sequence (DNA): TGCAGCCTTCCCGGTGGTAGCGGGAGGGCGGGCACCGGGGAGCTGTTTTTT. Translated, it gives CSLPGGSGRAGTGELFF.

This clonotype occurred once. The V gene is TRBV6-2 or TRBV6-3, the J gene TRBJ1-5; TRBD1 matches 12 bases. The germline V gene has CDR1 MNHEY and CDR2 SVGEGT. Trimming cost V 2 bases and J 3 bases; bases outside gene matches: 17. This CDR3 comprises 21 residues. CDR3 nucleotides: TGTGCCAGCAGTTACACCCGCGTCGGGACAGGGGGCGATCGAATCAATCAGCCCCAGCATTTT. This sequence encodes CASSYTRVGTGGDRINQPQHF.

Concerning this clonotype: This may come from a read error, since a much larger clone is one base off. This CDR3 is CANARSGGLSGYTF. The CDR3 DNA sequence: TGTGCCAATGCTCGTTCCGGGGGGCTCAGTGGCTACACCTTC. This chain connects TRBV12-3 or TRBV12-4 to TRBJ1-2, with a possible D match to TRBD1 (6 bases). This CDR3 spans 14 amino acids. Trimming stripped 10 bases from V and 7 bases from J, with 22 bases between.

This clonotype was detected ten times or more. V usage is TRBV6-1 and J usage is TRBJ1-2; D uncertain. Germline V CDR1 and CDR2: MNHNS, SASEGT. Trimming stripped 4 bases from V and 4 bases from J, with 7 bases between. The CDR3 is made up of 12 amino acids. In DNA, the CDR3 is TGTGCCAGCAGTGGATACCTCTATGGCTACACCTTC. Protein sequence: CASSGYLYGYTF.

As concerns this clonotype: Being one base from a much bigger clone, this may be a read error. The chain recombines TRBV6-1 with TRBJ2-7; the D is unclear. The CDR3 is 14 residues long. The germline V and J ends were trimmed by 9 bases and 0 bases, with 15 bases remaining between them. Germline CDR1 is MNHNS and CDR2 is SASEGT. The CDR3 region is CARSSDGYSYEQYF. The CDR3 DNA reads TGTGCCAGATCTTCCGACGGCTACTCCTACGAGCAGTACTTC.

The table lists this clonotype with a few counts. The chain employs TRBV10-3 and TRBJ2-7; D is perhaps TRBD1 or TRBD2 (5 bases each). The CDR3 length is 14 residues. Germline assignment: CDR1 ENHRY and CDR2 SYGVKD. Trimming cost V 2 bases and J 3 bases, with 11 bases left between them. The CDR3 protein is CAISEPGQNYEQYF. The CDR3 nucleotides read TGTGCCATCAGTGAGCCGGGGCAGAACTACGAGCAGTACTTC.

Concerning this clonotype: The CDR3 end shows no conserved phenylalanine or tryptophan, and so a read error is likely. CDR3 sequence reads: CAGSQTTSGANVLTL. CDR3 bases: TGTGCCGGCAGTCAAACAACCTCTGGGGCCAACGTCCTGACTTTA. The genes are TRBV6-5 and TRBJ2-6; D is ambiguous. Per germline, CDR1 MNHEY and CDR2 SVGAGI. CDR3 length equals 15 residues.

Remarks on this clonotype: One base away lies a much larger clone, so this may be a sequencing read error. The chain joins TRBV30 to TRBJ2-3; 8 nucleotides agree with TRBD2. Germline CDR1 and CDR2: GTSNPN and SVGIG (reference sequence). This CDR3 region has 15 residues. CDR3 DNA: TGTGCCTGGACTAGCGGGCGGTCTAGCATAGATACGCAGTATTTT. It specifies CAWTSGRSSIDTQYF.

This clonotype has a handful of counts. A much larger clone lies a single base off, so this may be a read error. The V gene is TRBV20-1, the J gene TRBJ2-7, with 8 bases matching TRBD2. This CDR3 has 15 amino acids. Germline V gene lookup returns CDR1 DFQATT and CDR2 SNEGSKA (reference sequence). The CDR3 DNA sequence: TGCAGTGCTAGAGGGGGAGCGGGAGCCACCTACAAGCAGTACTTC. Protein sequence: CSARGGAGATYKQYF.

A remark on this clonotype: Since a much larger clone is just one base distant, this may be a read error. This chain connects TRBV6-2 or TRBV6-3 to TRBJ2-7; 7 bases are a match to TRBD1. Trimming removed 2 bases from V and 6 bases from J; junction bases left unmatched: 4. From germline, CDR1 is MNHEY and CDR2 SVGEGT. This CDR3 spans 13 amino acids. CDR3 protein: CASSYGTVCEQYF. The CDR3 nucleotides are TGTGCCAGCAGTTACGGGACAGTCTGCGAGCAGTACTTC.

This chain uses TRBV11-2 with TRBJ2-6; possibly TRBD1 or TRBD2 for D (5 bases each). V gave up 10 bases and J gave up 0 bases, with 16 bases separating them. The CDR3 is made up of 16 amino acids. Germline V gene sequence: CDR1 SGHAT, CDR2 FQNNGV. CDR3 sequence: CANSLGRNSGANVLTF. CDR3 bases: TGTGCCAACAGTTTGGGACGGAACTCTGGGGCCAACGTCCTGACTTTC.

The rearrangement uses TRBV28 and TRBJ2-7, with 15 bases matching TRBD2. The CDR3 spans 15 residues. V lost 6 bases to trimming and J lost 2 bases; unmatched junction nucleotides: 2. Per the germline V gene, CDR1 is MDHEN and CDR2 is SYDVKM. For the CDR3, the DNA is TGTGCCAGCAGGCGGACTAGCGGGAGGGCCTACGAGCAGTACTTC. This translates into CASRRTSGRAYEQYF.

On this clonotype: The junction does not match germline at one end; this may be a read error. The chain links TRBV11-2 to TRBJ2-2, with D possibly TRBD2 on 5 matching bases. Germline CDR1 reads SGHAT; CDR2 reads FQNNGV. This CDR3 has 13 amino acids. CDR3 loop: CAGSLVRYGELFF. CDR3 bases: TGTGCCGGCAGTTTAGTGCGTTACGGGGAGCTATTTTTT.

This chain links TRBV6-1 with TRBJ2-7, with 12 bases aligning to TRBD1. The germline V gene has CDR1 MNHNS and CDR2 SASEGT. Losses at the gene ends were 5 bases for V and 4 bases for J; bases not matched to a gene: 12. The CDR3 has 17 residues. CDR3 sequence (DNA): TGTGCCAGCAGTATCCTAGGTCCGGGACAGGGGGCGTACGAGCAGTACTTC. Encoded protein: CASSILGPGQGAYEQYF.